The sequence of this T cell receptor beta chain was determined in a study of blood T cells in healthy people across ages. With 4 bases removed from V and 8 bases from J, the gap between germline ends came to 6 bases. Germline V gives CDR1 SQVTM, CDR2 ANQGSEA. The CDR3 is 10 amino acids. This clonotype came up a few times. Primed by a sample-barcoded 5' primer and a J-beta primer mix, a second PCR proceeded for 7 to 11 cycles. Via MiXCR, TCRdb re-called the 5' RACE reads, giving one row per CDR3 protein. The table records 780,000 or so distinct CDR3 sequences, roughly three fifths of them present only once.

This TCR derives from a man in his forties in good health. Sequencing was carried out using blood. This chain connects TRBV29-1 to TRBJ2-1; D unresolved. CDR3 sequence (DNA): TGCAGCGTTGGCCGGGATGAGCAGTTCTTC. Its translation is CSVGRDEQFF.